This T cell receptor (beta chain) was profiled in a study of beta chain features in type 1 diabetes. Study-wide results and limits: For TCRB rearrangement, an influence of HLA type remained unresolved here. Because the template was cDNA, high-expressing cells might be over-represented.

The CDR3 is 15 amino acids. Germline-derived CDR1 and CDR2 are SGDLS and YYNGEE. The ends lost 3 bases at V and 6 bases at J; junction bases unmatched: 9. The entirety of the isolated RNA underwent reverse transcription, so expressed TCRB transcripts were sequenced. The data were produced by immunoSEQ multiplex PCR, yet TCRdb's version contains in-frame clones alone and is incomplete. The table lists around 180,000 clones, about 13% of them singletons. Turning to this clone: Its antigen is unknown.

Each of the sorted populations had a purity greater than 95%. The source of this sequence is a woman younger than 30 in good health. Source material: central memory CD4+ T cells from blood. V and J are TRBV9 and TRBJ2-7, with TRBD1 identical over 10 bases. CDR3 DNA sequence: TGTGCCAGCAGCGAACCGGGACAGGGGACGTTCGAGCAGTACTTC. Amino acid sequence: CASSEPGQGTFEQYF.